This T cell receptor beta chain was sequenced during a study of T cell changes during pregnancy in multiple sclerosis. Only one count was recorded for this clone. In germline, CDR1 is MNHNY, CDR2 SVGAGI (reference sequence). The trim removed 6 bases at V and 0 bases at J, leaving 4 bases unmatched. This CDR3 is built from 15 residues. TCRdb's table, derived via immunoSEQ multiplex PCR, lists solely in-frame clones and lacks some. The top ten clones hold 0.5% to 0.65% of a sample with tens of thousands of clones, 90% of them seen once. The sequenced sample was CD4+ T cells from peripheral blood mononuclear cells, obtained in the third trimester of pregnancy. The clonotype originates from a female donor in good health, enrolled as a control in a pregnancy study. The V gene is TRBV6-6, the J gene TRBJ2-3, with 9 nucleotides matching TRBD1. The CDR3 nucleotides are TGTGCCAGCAGGATACAGGGGGCCAGCACAGATACGCAGTATTTT. This codes for CASRIQGASTDTQYF.